Only a few counts were recorded for the clone carrying this T cell receptor (beta chain). These data are taken from a study of blood T cell repertoires in COVID-19. Germline V CDR1 and CDR2: SGDLS, YYNGEE. V gave up 3 bases and J gave up 5 bases, with 14 bases separating them. The CDR3 sequence is 14 residues long. The method was immunoSEQ multiplex PCR; TCRdb's version includes in-frame clones alone and lacks a portion of them. In the table there are hundreds of thousands of clones, around nine tenths of which are singletons. The sequence derives from a woman between 50 and 59 years old who had recovered from COVID-19. The sample consisted of PBMCs or T cells enriched from blood (not recorded which). The chain uses TRBV9 and TRBJ1-1; D ambiguous. In nucleotides, the CDR3 is TGTGCCAGCAGCGCCACTACCAAAACAACTGAAGCTTTCTTT. It codes for CASSATTKTTEAFF.